This T cell receptor beta chain was recorded in a study of neurological immune-mediated disorders. Study-level points and caveats: The phylogenetic placement of 18 of 34 multiple sclerosis patients' repertoires in one related-CDR3 cluster constitutes a possible signature.

Points on this clonotype: Antigen: not known.

Stated time point: longitudinal time-point 3. The CDR3 sequence is 14 residues long. V was cut by 8 bases and J by 2 bases, with 12 bases left in between. Germline loops: CDR1 ENHRY, CDR2 SYGVKD. Via MiXCR, TCRdb re-called the 5' RACE reads, giving one row per CDR3 protein. The table shows more than 75,000 distinct CDR3 sequences, with approximately 4.3% occurring only once. The clonotype originates from a woman aged 55-70 years with multiple sclerosis. Sequencing was carried out using PBMCs. The chain couples TRBV10-3 to TRBJ1-4; TRBD1 might be the D (6 bases). For the CDR3, the DNA is TGTGCCATCGGGTTGGACAGTACTAATGAAAAACTGTTTTTT. Its translation is CAIGLDSTNEKLFF.